Presented here are 31 T cell receptor beta chains from one specimen sequenced in a study of cytomegalovirus exposure and HLA in healthy donors. PCR primers comprised 60 Vbeta and 13 Jbeta primers. The method was immunoSEQ multiplex PCR; TCRdb's version includes in-frame clones alone and lacks a portion of them. This sample has around 130,000 clones; 65% to 85% occur once, and the top ten carry roughly 1.1%. The sample comprised PBMCs. These receptors all come from a boy between 10 and 17 years old in good health and CMV-seronegative.

This sequence joins TRBV5-1 and TRBJ2-7; perhaps TRBD2 as D (6 bases). Trimming shortened V by 2 bases and J by 1 base, and 10 bases separated the two germline ends. This CDR3 has 14 residues. Per germline, CDR1 SGHRS and CDR2 YFSETQ. CDR3 sequence: CASSFGRGSYEQYF. CDR3 bases: TGCGCCAGCAGCTTTGGGCGGGGATCCTACGAGCAGTACTTC.

This chain connects TRBV5-1 to TRBJ1-2; TRBD1 agrees at 7 bases. The ends lost 5 bases at V and 7 bases at J; junction bases unmatched: 8. CDR1 and CDR2 (germline): SGHRS, YFSETQ. This CDR3 contains 13 residues. CDR3 protein: CASRAQGESGYTF. Written as DNA, the CDR3 is TGCGCCAGCAGAGCCCAGGGGGAGTCTGGCTACACCTTC.

The J gene is TRBJ2-4, the V gene TRBV15, with D unclear. Germline V CDR1 and CDR2: LNHNV, YYDKDF (reference sequence). The CDR3 spans 15 residues. The ends were cut back, 3 bases at V and 6 bases at J, with 15 bases in the middle. CDR3 DNA: TGTGCCACCAGCAGTCTCGGCGGTACTGTAAACATTCAGTACTTC. Amino acids: CATSSLGGTVNIQYF.

This chain joins TRBV30 and TRBJ2-1; 8 nucleotides match TRBD2. From germline, CDR1 is GTSNPN and CDR2 SVGIG (reference sequence). The length of the CDR3 is 13 residues. V trimming: 5 bases; J trimming: 8 bases; junction bases outside the gene matches: 8. This CDR3 is CAWGSGIRDEQFF. The CDR3 DNA reads TGTGCCTGGGGTAGCGGGATACGGGATGAGCAGTTCTTC.

In this sample, this clone turned up a few times. V usage is TRBV5-1 and J usage is TRBJ1-1; 7 nucleotides agree with TRBD1. The V gene's germline CDR1 is SGHRS and CDR2 YFSETQ. CDR3 length: 12 residues. V shed 0 bases, J shed 7 bases, and the junction held 0 bases outside the gene matches. CDR3 protein: CASSLGTGEAFF. The CDR3, as DNA: TGCGCCAGCAGCTTGGGGACAGGTGAAGCTTTCTTT.

This clone was counted only a few times. This chain uses TRBV19 with TRBJ2-1, with 7 bases fitting TRBD1. J lost 4 bases, V lost 1 base, and 7 bases had no gene match. This CDR3 has 16 amino acids. Per the germline V gene, CDR1 is LNHDA and CDR2 is SQIVND (reference sequence). As DNA, the CDR3 is TGTGCCAGTAGTATAGTGACAGGGAAATCTTACAATGAGCAGTTCTTC. As protein: CASSIVTGKSYNEQFF. The full variable domain, rest sourced from reference TRBV19 and TRBJ2-1, is DGGITQSPKYLFRKEGQNVTLSCEQNLNHDAMYWYRQDPGQGLRLIYYSQIVNDFQKGDIAEGYSVSREKKESFPLTVTSAQKNPTAFYLCASSIVTGKSYNEQFFGPGTRLTVL.

The V gene is TRBV5-4, the J gene TRBJ1-2; tentatively, D is TRBD1 (6 bases). The germline V and J ends were trimmed by 2 bases and 10 bases, with 9 bases remaining between them. CDR1 and CDR2 from the germline V gene are SGHNT and YYREEE (reference sequence). The CDR3 spans 11 residues. CDR3 region: CASSFGQIYTF. CDR3 nucleotide sequence: TGTGCCAGCAGCTTCGGACAGATCTACACCTTC.

This sequence joins TRBV11-2 and TRBJ2-3; unclear D gene. CDR3 size: 12 residues. The germline gives CDR1 SGHAT, CDR2 FQNNGV. Trimming stripped 6 bases from V and 6 bases from J, with 10 bases between. In DNA, the CDR3 is TGTGCCAGCAGAGAGATCACGGATACGCAGTATTTT. Translated: CASREITDTQYF.

The rearrangement links TRBV4-3 to TRBJ2-2; the D gene is possibly TRBD1 (6 bases). CDR3 length equals 14 residues. Germline-derived CDR1 and CDR2 are LGHNA and YSLEER. Trimming pared 2 bases from V and 4 bases from J, leaving 8 bases between. CDR3 residues: CASSQSRGTGELFF. CDR3 nucleotide sequence: TGCGCCAGCAGCCAATCCAGGGGCACCGGGGAGCTGTTTTTT.

This chain joins TRBV7-2 and TRBJ2-7; D ambiguous. V lost 5 bases to trimming and J lost 3 bases, with 8 bases between them. Germline-derived CDR1 and CDR2 are SGHTA and FQGNSA. The CDR3 contains 12 residues. The CDR3 loop reads CASSPSDYEQYF. The CDR3 DNA reads as TGTGCCAGCAGCCCGTCAGACTACGAGCAGTACTTC.

This chain links TRBV4-1 with TRBJ1-2; 7 positions agree with TRBD1. The V segment lost 5 bases and the J segment 2 bases; nucleotides outside the gene matches: 8. The germline CDR1 and CDR2 sequences are MGHRA and YSYEKL. This CDR3 has 15 residues. CDR3: CASSAPGQTNYGYTF. The CDR3, as DNA: TGCGCCAGCAGCGCGCCGGGACAGACGAACTATGGCTACACCTTC.

V and J are TRBV29-1 and TRBJ2-3; D not resolved. Germline CDR1 SQVTM, CDR2 ANQGSEA. This CDR3 has 13 residues. V was clipped by 3 bases and J by 0 bases, with 7 bases between them. The CDR3 coding sequence is TGCAGCGTTGAGCGTACTAGCACAGATACGCAGTATTTT. Encoded protein: CSVERTSTDTQYF.

This clone was detected only a few times. This chain links TRBV7-6 with TRBJ2-3, with 12 bases that match TRBD2. The CDR3 is made up of 16 amino acids. The germline V gene encodes CDR1 SGHVS and CDR2 FNYEAQ. V shed 6 bases, J shed 5 bases, and the junction held 9 bases outside the gene matches. The CDR3, as DNA: TGTGCCAGCAGTTCCCCTAGCGGGAGGGTTGGAGATACGCAGTATTTT. The encoded protein is CASSSPSGRVGDTQYF.

J is TRBJ2-7 and V is TRBV30; D may be TRBD1 (5 bases). The CDR3 runs 11 residues. V lost 0 bases, J lost 5 bases, and 5 bases lay in between. In germline, CDR1 is GTSNPN, CDR2 SVGIG (reference sequence). CDR3 sequence: CAWSVQDEQYF. The CDR3 DNA follows: TGTGCCTGGAGTGTACAGGACGAGCAGTACTTC.

This rearrangement joins TRBV20-1 to TRBJ2-7; D uncertain. V was clipped by 7 bases and J by 0 bases, with 7 bases between them. The CDR3 has 11 amino acids. Germline V gene lookup returns CDR1 DFQATT and CDR2 SNEGSKA (reference sequence). Written as DNA, the CDR3 is TGCAGTGGTCGGAGCTCCTACGAGCAGTACTTC. It translates to CSGRSSYEQYF.

This clone was observed a handful of times. The chain carries TRBV2 and TRBJ1-1; TRBD1 matches at 11 bases. From germline, CDR1 is SNHLY and CDR2 FYNNEI. The CDR3 has 18 residues. V shed 7 bases and J 3 bases; nucleotides not matched to a gene: 16. The DNA of the CDR3 is TGTGCCAGCACCGGGGTTGAGGGACAGGGGGTCGGTGACACTGAAGCTTTCTTT. Its translation: CASTGVEGQGVGDTEAFF.

The V gene is TRBV6-6, the J gene TRBJ2-4, with 8 bases matching TRBD2. Germline CDR1 MNHNY, CDR2 SVGAGI (reference sequence). This CDR3 region has 14 residues. The trim removed 6 bases at V and 9 bases at J, leaving 10 bases unmatched. For the CDR3, the DNA is TGTGCCAGCAGAGAACCGGGACTAGTCTCCATTCAGTACTTC. Translating gives CASREPGLVSIQYF.

The V and J genes are TRBV15 and TRBJ1-2, with a possible D match to TRBD1 (6 bases). The CDR3 runs 15 residues. The germline CDR1 and CDR2 sequences are LNHNV and YYDKDF (reference sequence). V was cut by 0 bases and J by 5 bases, with 13 bases left in between. For the CDR3, the DNA is TGTGCCACCAGCAGAGATAAGGGGGGAGGGTATGGCTACACCTTC. Its translation: CATSRDKGGGYGYTF.

This chain joins TRBV6-5 and TRBJ2-5; TRBD2 is a possible D gene (6 bases). Germline assignment: CDR1 MNHEY and CDR2 SVGAGI. V was shortened by 4 bases and J by 5 bases, with 17 bases between the two germline ends. This CDR3 contains 15 residues. The DNA of the CDR3 is TGTGCCAGCAGTTCCCCTCGACTAGGCGACGAGACCCAGTACTTC. It translates to CASSSPRLGDETQYF.

The J gene is TRBJ2-7, the V gene TRBV21-1; the table's D gene call, TRBD1, was not cross checked with the DNA. TRBV21-1 is assigned pseudogene status. The CDR3 length is 16 residues. The CDR3 DNA follows: TGTGCCAGCAGCTCCCACTTGACAGGGAAAGGCTACGAGCAGTACTTC. The encoded protein is CASSSHLTGKGYEQYF.

V usage is TRBV5-6 and J usage is TRBJ2-7; no reliable D call. The CDR3 length is 14 residues. Trimming removed 5 bases at V and 0 bases at J, with 12 bases between. Germline lookup yields CDR1 SGHDT and CDR2 YYEEEE. CDR3 nucleotides: TGTGCCAGCAGGCTTGGAGTAAGCTCCTACGAGCAGTACTTC. Its translation is CASRLGVSSYEQYF.

There are a few counts of this clone. V gene TRBV6-1 combines with J gene TRBJ2-1; weak D call: TRBD1 (6 bases). From germline, CDR1 is MNHNS and CDR2 SASEGT. The V end lost 7 bases, the J end lost 0 bases, and 13 bases lay between the germline ends. This CDR3 region has 15 residues. The CDR3 DNA follows: TGTGCCAGCAACCTCAGGGGTAGCTCCTACAATGAGCAGTTCTTC. Its protein product is CASNLRGSSYNEQFF.

The chain combines TRBV30 with TRBJ1-1; D unresolved. Germline assignment: CDR1 GTSNPN and CDR2 SVGIG (reference sequence). The CDR3 spans 13 residues. With 3 bases removed from V and 5 bases from J, the gap between germline ends came to 13 bases. The CDR3 here is CAWREGRWTEAFF. DNA of the CDR3: TGTGCCTGGAGGGAGGGTCGTTGGACTGAAGCTTTCTTT.

The table lists this clone with a few counts. The chain joins TRBV27 to TRBJ2-7; 8 nucleotides agree with TRBD2. The germline V gene encodes CDR1 MNHEY and CDR2 SMNVEV (reference sequence). V was clipped by 4 bases and J by 2 bases; unmatched bases: 13. This CDR3 is 17 amino acids long. DNA for the CDR3: TGTGCCAGCAGTTGGGGGGTGGTAGCGGGATCCGCCTACGAGCAGTACTTC. It codes for CASSWGVVAGSAYEQYF.

CDR3 protein: CASSAYSEETQYF. The CDR3 DNA follows: TGTGCCAGCAGCGCTTACTCCGAGGAGACCCAGTACTTC. The V and J genes are TRBV6-6 and TRBJ2-5; D is undetermined. The CDR3 loop spans 13 amino acids. V was pared by 6 bases and J by 5 bases, with 13 bases between. The germline V gene has CDR1 MNHNY and CDR2 SVGAGI (reference sequence).

The J gene is TRBJ2-2, the V gene TRBV5-4; 10 bases line up with TRBD2. The CDR3 extends over 16 amino acids. The germline V gene encodes CDR1 SGHNT and CDR2 YYREEE (reference sequence). V shed 4 bases and J 2 bases; nucleotides not matched to a gene: 5. The CDR3: CASSLRTSGNTGELFF. CDR3 in DNA: TGTGCCAGCAGCCTAAGGACTAGCGGAAACACCGGGGAGCTGTTTTTT.

V usage is TRBV7-9 and J usage is TRBJ1-4, with 7 positions matching TRBD1. The ends lost 2 bases at V and 4 bases at J; junction bases unmatched: 4. In germline, CDR1 is SEHNR, CDR2 FQNEAQ (reference sequence). This CDR3 has 15 amino acids. The CDR3 spells CASSLRDRDNEKLFF. The CDR3 DNA sequence: TGTGCCAGCAGCTTACGGGACAGAGATAATGAAAAACTGTTTTTT.

The chain is built from TRBV1 and TRBJ2-1; the table assigns TRBD2, which was not confirmed against the DNA. TRBV1 is an annotated pseudogene. The CDR3 has 17 residues. The CDR3 DNA reads as TGCACCAGCAGCCAAGAGGAACCGGCGGGAGGGGACAATGAGCAGTTCTTC. Its translation is CTSSQEEPAGGDNEQFF.

The rearrangement uses TRBV7-6 and TRBJ2-1, with D maybe TRBD1 (6 bases). Trimming removed 3 bases at V and 3 bases at J, with 9 bases between. Germline-derived CDR1 and CDR2 are SGHVS and FNYEAQ. There are 14 residues in the CDR3. Here the CDR3 DNA reads TGTGCCAGCAGCTTTATGGGACACTACAATGAGCAGTTCTTC. Protein product: CASSFMGHYNEQFF.

The rearrangement joins TRBV19 to TRBJ2-2; TRBD1 aligns across 7 bases. Looked up from germline, CDR1 is LNHDA and CDR2 is SQIVND (reference sequence). The CDR3 contains 17 residues. V dropped 7 bases and J dropped 2; count of bases not matched to a gene: 13. The CDR3 DNA is TGTGCCAGTAAATTCACAGGGGCTCTTCGAAACACCGGGGAGCTGTTTTTT. Residues: CASKFTGALRNTGELFF.

This chain uses TRBV4-3 with TRBJ2-2; D gene unclear. CDR3 length equals 14 residues. Trimming stripped 1 base from V and 7 bases from J, with 10 bases between. The germline CDR1 and CDR2 sequences are LGHNA and YSLEER. The CDR3 spells CASSQGYPIGELFF. CDR3 bases: TGCGCCAGCAGCCAAGGCTACCCAATCGGGGAGCTGTTTTTT.